The clone carrying this T cell receptor beta chain occurred once. The sample is drawn from a study of blood T cell repertoires in COVID-19. Study summary: Italy, Spain and the United States were the sources of the convalescent and acute COVID-19 samples.

V lost 8 bases, J lost 11 bases, and 19 bases lay in between. There are 13 residues in the CDR3. CDR1 and CDR2 (germline): MNHEY, SMNVEV (reference sequence). Original handling: Reference gene primer amplification in the assay estimated nucleated cell counts. Sequencing used immunoSEQ multiplex PCR; TCRdb keeps in-frame clones, though not all of them. Clonal size and the V and J genes are those of that table, whereas D and trimming came from the DNA. The sample has roughly 75,000 clones; about 89% are singletons. The specimen sequenced was peripheral blood. The receptor was isolated from a man between 60 and 75 years old with acute or convalescent COVID-19. V and J are TRBV27 and TRBJ1-5; weak D call: TRBD1 (5 bases). The CDR3 is CASRDRPVGAQHF. DNA of the CDR3: TGTGCCAGCCGAGACAGACCCGTAGGGGCCCAGCATTTT.